The 30 T cell receptor beta chains below come from one sample, sequenced in a study of blood T cell repertoires in COVID-19. Libraries were prepared by immunoSEQ multiplex PCR; TCRdb keeps only in-frame clonotypes and omits some of them. The sample consists of tens of thousands of clones, approximately 91% of them appearing once. Sequenced material: peripheral blood. Receptor source: a man between 60 and 75 years old with COVID-19, enrolled during active disease.

The chain links TRBV27 to TRBJ1-3; unclear D gene. The V end was cut by 5 bases, the J end by 2 bases, with 4 bases between. Germline CDR1 is MNHEY and CDR2 is SMNVEV (reference sequence). This CDR3 is built from 12 residues. The CDR3 DNA sequence: TGTGCCAGCAGTCTACCTGGAAACACCATATATTTT. This sequence encodes CASSLPGNTIYF.

V gene TRBV11-3 combines with J gene TRBJ1-5; D is uncertain. Trimming shortened V by 5 bases and J by 4 bases, and 6 bases separated the two germline ends. This CDR3 contains 12 residues. Germline CDR1 is SGHNT and CDR2 is YENEEA. CDR3 sequence reads: CASSRGNQPQHF. In nucleotides, the CDR3 is TGTGCCAGCAGCCGCGGGAATCAGCCCCAGCATTTT. Based on the CDR3 plus reference TRBV11-3 and TRBJ1-5, the full variable domain is EAGVVQSPRYKIIEKKQPVAFWCNPISGHNTLYWYLQNLGQGPELLIRYENEEAVDDSQLPKDRFSAERLKGVDSTLKIQPAELGDSAVYLCASSRGNQPQHFGDGTRLSIL.

This chain joins TRBV7-2 and TRBJ1-5, with 9 bases that match TRBD1. The ends lost 1 base at V and 4 bases at J; junction bases unmatched: 5. The CDR3 extends over 16 amino acids. Germline values: CDR1 SGHTA, CDR2 FQGNSA. The CDR3 DNA follows: TGTGCCAGCAGCTTAGAGACAGGGGGATGGAATCAGCCCCAGCATTTT. As protein: CASSLETGGWNQPQHF.

This clone has just one count. This chain uses TRBV5-1 with TRBJ2-1; possible D gene TRBD2, 5 bases. Germline V gene sequence: CDR1 SGHRS, CDR2 YFSETQ. V was trimmed by 4 bases and J by 10 bases, leaving 21 bases between them. This CDR3 has 15 amino acids. CDR3 in DNA: TGCGCCAGCAGCACTGCAACTAGTTCCCCTCGGGAGCAGTTCTTC. Translated: CASSTATSSPREQFF.

In the case of this clone: In the same sample, other DNA sequences code for this CDR3. The gene calls are TRBV18 and TRBJ1-2; the match to TRBD1 covers 9 bases. CDR1 and CDR2 (germline): KGHSH, LQKENI. This CDR3 comprises 14 residues. Trimming cost V 0 bases and J 5 bases; bases outside gene matches: 1. The CDR3 DNA reads TGTGCCAGCTCACCACCGGGGACAGGGTATGGCTACACCTTC. Protein product: CASSPPGTGYGYTF.

The chain links TRBV19 to TRBJ2-5; perhaps TRBD2 as D (5 bases). There are 13 residues in the CDR3. Germline CDR1 LNHDA, CDR2 SQIVND (reference sequence). Trimming removed 6 bases at V and 2 bases at J, with 10 bases between. The CDR3 nucleotides read TGTGCCAGTAGCCCTTGGAGGCAAGAGACCCAGTACTTC. Encoded protein: CASSPWRQETQYF.

This clone has a single count. The V and J genes are TRBV29-1 and TRBJ2-1; 10 nucleotides agree with TRBD2. The CDR3 totals 13 residues. Per the germline V gene, CDR1 is SQVTM and CDR2 is ANQGSEA. The V and J ends lost 4 bases and 10 bases, in that order; junction bases with no gene match: 7. CDR3 amino acids: CSVGSSGRGEQFF. CDR3 coding DNA: TGCAGCGTTGGGTCTAGCGGGAGAGGGGAGCAGTTCTTC.

V and J are TRBV6-1 and TRBJ1-1; possible D gene TRBD1, 5 bases. Trimming took off 2 bases at V and 4 bases at J, with 11 bases between the two ends. This CDR3 region has 14 residues. From germline, CDR1 is MNHNS and CDR2 SASEGT. CDR3 sequence reads: CASSEPGLITEAFF. CDR3 sequence (DNA): TGTGCCAGCAGTGAACCAGGGCTCATCACTGAAGCTTTCTTT.

The chain joins TRBV5-1 to TRBJ1-1, with 7 bases lining up with TRBD1. Trimming took 3 bases from V and 2 from J; bases not matched to a gene: 4. Germline V gene data show CDR1 as SGHRS and CDR2 as YFSETQ. The CDR3 is 14 amino acids. CDR3 in DNA: TGCGCCAGCAGCTGGGACAGCTTCAACACTGAAGCTTTCTTT. It translates to CASSWDSFNTEAFF.

V usage is TRBV10-3 and J usage is TRBJ1-3, with D possibly being TRBD1 (5 bases). The V end was cut by 11 bases, the J end by 4 bases, with 15 bases between. There are 13 residues in the CDR3. CDR1 is ENHRY and CDR2 is SYGVKD in the germline V gene. The CDR3 is CAAQGVRGNTIYF. CDR3 bases: TGTGCCGCCCAGGGTGTCAGAGGAAACACCATATATTTT.

The rearrangement links TRBV5-1 to TRBJ2-3; 11 bases match TRBD1. This CDR3 contains 14 residues. Germline V CDR1 and CDR2: SGHRS, YFSETQ. The V and J ends lost 3 bases and 6 bases, in that order; junction bases with no gene match: 3. The CDR3 reads CASSSDRGPDTQYF. CDR3 nucleotides: TGCGCCAGCAGCTCGGACAGGGGGCCCGATACGCAGTATTTT.

Written as DNA, the CDR3 is TGTGCCAGCAGCTTAAGGGCCAGGGGCCACAATGAGCAGTTCTTC. As protein: CASSLRARGHNEQFF. The chain is built from TRBV13 and TRBJ2-1; D is possibly TRBD1 (6 bases). This CDR3 has 15 residues. The germline V gene has CDR1 PRHDT and CDR2 FYEKMQ (reference sequence). Trimming removed 2 bases from V and 5 bases from J, with 13 bases in between.

The rearrangement joins TRBV23-1 to TRBJ2-5; 9 bases map to TRBD1. TRBV23-1 falls under the ORF class, with uncertain function. After removal of 1 base from V and 2 bases from J, the junction contained 14 bases not matched to a gene. CDR3 length: 19 amino acids. The CDR3 DNA reads as TGCGCCAGCAGTCAATGGCCATATAGATGGGACAGGGCACAAGAGACCCAGTACTTC. It codes for CASSQWPYRWDRAQETQYF.

This clone was found once. The chain is built from TRBV10-3 and TRBJ2-1, with D tentatively TRBD2 (6 bases). CDR3 size: 14 residues. The V end was cut by 6 bases, the J end by 3 bases, with 12 bases between. CDR1 and CDR2 (germline): ENHRY, SYGVKD. The CDR3 nucleotides are TGTGCCATCAGGGAAGGACTAAACTACAATGAGCAGTTCTTC. It yields the protein CAIREGLNYNEQFF.

The CDR3 here is CASSSTGDYGYTF. Here the CDR3 DNA reads TGTGCCAGCAGCTCGACAGGGGACTATGGCTACACCTTC. This chain connects TRBV5-4 to TRBJ1-2; 8 bases are shared with TRBD1. This CDR3 contains 13 residues. Trimming cost V 3 bases and J 3 bases; bases outside gene matches: 1. The germline CDR1 and CDR2 sequences are SGHNT and YYREEE (reference sequence).

The count of this clone is one. This chain joins TRBV19 and TRBJ2-1; unclear D gene. The ends were cut back, 5 bases at V and 0 bases at J, with 5 bases in the middle. The germline CDR1 and CDR2 sequences are LNHDA and SQIVND (reference sequence). CDR3 length equals 13 residues. In DNA form, the CDR3 reads TGTGCCAGTAGTGATAGCTCCTACAATGAGCAGTTCTTC. Amino acids: CASSDSSYNEQFF.

The chain employs TRBV28 and TRBJ2-5, with D possibly matching TRBD1 (6 bases). V lost 6 bases, J lost 1 base, and 15 bases lay in between. This CDR3 spans 15 amino acids. Germline V gene lookup returns CDR1 MDHEN and CDR2 SYDVKM. CDR3 nucleotide sequence: TGTGCCAGCAGGACACCGTCAGGGGCCCAAGAGACCCAGTACTTC. It yields the protein CASRTPSGAQETQYF.

The chain recombines TRBV24-1 with TRBJ2-1; 9 positions match TRBD1. Germline V gene data show CDR1 as KGHDR and CDR2 as SFDVKD. V gave up 7 bases and J gave up 4 bases; unmatched junction bases: 10. The CDR3 loop spans 16 amino acids. CDR3 amino acids: CATSPRETGGYNEQFF. CDR3 in DNA: TGTGCCACCAGCCCCCGGGAGACAGGGGGGTACAATGAGCAGTTCTTC.

This chain links TRBV6-6 with TRBJ2-1; 8 bases are a match to TRBD2. The length of the CDR3 is 21 residues. CDR1 and CDR2 (germline): MNHNY, SVGAGI (reference sequence). V lost 5 bases to trimming and J lost 4 bases; unmatched junction nucleotides: 25. DNA for the CDR3: TGTGCCAGCAGTCCCAGCGGGAGTTTTTGGGCTTTTGCGGAGATATACAATGAGCAGTTCTTC. Translated: CASSPSGSFWAFAEIYNEQFF.

The genes are TRBV2 and TRBJ2-1; a weak D match, TRBD2 (6 bases). The ends were cut back, 9 bases at V and 3 bases at J, with 18 bases in the middle. The CDR3 has 15 amino acids. The V gene's germline CDR1 is SNHLY and CDR2 FYNNEI. CDR3 protein: CASSTSLALYNEQFF. The DNA of the CDR3 is TGTGCCAGTAGCACGTCACTAGCTCTCTACAATGAGCAGTTCTTC.

The V call is TRBV7-9, the J call TRBJ1-1, with D perhaps matching TRBD1 (6 bases). The V and J ends lost 5 bases and 4 bases respectively, with 20 bases between them. This CDR3 spans 16 amino acids. Germline V gene data show CDR1 as SEHNR and CDR2 as FQNEAQ (reference sequence). CDR3 loop: CASSGNRATRSTEAFF. The CDR3 bases are TGTGCCAGCAGCGGGAACAGGGCCACGAGATCCACTGAAGCTTTCTTT. The full variable domain, with the rest looked up from reference TRBV7-9 and TRBJ1-1, is DTGVSQNPRHKITKRGQNVTFRCDPISEHNRLYWYRQTLGQGPEFLTYFQNEAQLEKSRLLSDRFSAERPKGSFSTLEIQRTEQGDSAMYLCASSGNRATRSTEAFFGQGTRLTVV.

The chain recombines TRBV6-2 or TRBV6-3 with TRBJ1-6; the D is unclear. Germline lookup yields CDR1 MNHEY and CDR2 SVGEGT. The CDR3 is 13 amino acids. V was trimmed by 0 bases and J by 8 bases, leaving 5 bases between them. This chain's CDR3 is CASSYSPYSPLHF. Written as DNA, the CDR3 is TGTGCCAGCAGTTACTCCCCGTATTCACCCCTCCACTTT.

The genes are TRBV5-5 and TRBJ2-1; unclear D gene. Germline lookup yields CDR1 SGHKS and CDR2 YYEKEE (reference sequence). This CDR3 region has 14 residues. V was shortened by 0 bases and J by 5 bases, with 9 bases between the two germline ends. The CDR3 sequence: CASSLAVLNNEQFF. CDR3 in DNA: TGTGCCAGCAGCTTGGCCGTACTTAACAATGAGCAGTTCTTC.

The chain joins TRBV27 to TRBJ2-2, with TRBD1 identical over 7 bases. V gave up 8 bases and J gave up 2 bases; unmatched junction bases: 5. This CDR3 is 14 amino acids long. Germline CDR1 and CDR2: MNHEY and SMNVEV (reference sequence). The CDR3 DNA reads as TGTGCCAGCCGGGACAGCCGAAACACCGGGGAGCTGTTTTTT. It encodes CASRDSRNTGELFF.

This chain joins TRBV5-5 and TRBJ2-3; no definite D call. Trimming removed 0 bases from V and 6 bases from J, with 11 bases in between. This CDR3 is 14 amino acids long. CDR1 SGHKS and CDR2 YYEKEE come from the germline V gene (reference sequence). The chain's CDR3 is CASSLGTARDTQYF. CDR3 DNA: TGTGCCAGCAGCTTGGGCACAGCCCGGGATACGCAGTATTTT. The whole variable domain, filled in from reference TRBV5-5 and TRBJ2-3, reads DAGVTQSPTHLIKTRGQQVTLRCSPISGHKSVSWYQQVLGQGPQFIFQYYEKEERGRGNFPDRFSARQFPNYSSELNVNALLLGDSALYLCASSLGTARDTQYFGPGTRLTVL.

The V gene is TRBV9, the J gene TRBJ2-2; 11 bases are a match to TRBD2. The trim removed 0 bases at V and 6 bases at J, leaving 4 bases unmatched. This CDR3 comprises 16 residues. The germline V gene encodes CDR1 SGDLS and CDR2 YYNGEE. CDR3 in DNA: TGTGCCAGCAGCGTAGGACTAGCGGGATCCCCCGGGGAGCTGTTTTTT. Translated: CASSVGLAGSPGELFF.

J is TRBJ1-4 and V is TRBV19; D is unresolved. The length of the CDR3 is 13 residues. The germline V and J ends were trimmed by 5 bases and 8 bases, with 12 bases remaining between them. Looked up from germline, CDR1 is LNHDA and CDR2 is SQIVND (reference sequence). For the CDR3, the DNA is TGTGCCAGTAGTGCCGACACGAACGAAAAACTGTTTTTT. Protein product: CASSADTNEKLFF.

This chain joins TRBV30 and TRBJ1-1; TRBD1 agrees at 8 bases. V trimming: 3 bases; J trimming: 6 bases; junction bases outside the gene matches: 6. The CDR3 contains 13 residues. Germline CDR1 reads GTSNPN; CDR2 reads SVGIG (reference sequence). The CDR3 reads CAWRDRDHPEAFF. The CDR3 DNA reads as TGTGCCTGGAGGGACAGGGATCACCCTGAAGCTTTCTTT.

The rearrangement joins TRBV19 to TRBJ2-1, with 7 bases aligning to TRBD1. The CDR3 length is 15 residues. The trim removed 6 bases at V and 2 bases at J, leaving 7 bases unmatched. Germline values: CDR1 LNHDA, CDR2 SQIVND (reference sequence). The DNA of the CDR3 is TGTGCCAGTAGAGACCCTACAGGGGCCTACAATGAGCAGTTCTTC. As protein: CASRDPTGAYNEQFF.

The gene calls are TRBV29-1 and TRBJ1-6; no clear D. Trimming pared 6 bases from V and 6 bases from J, leaving 12 bases between. The CDR3 runs 13 residues. Germline V gene data show CDR1 as SQVTM and CDR2 as ANQGSEA. In DNA, the CDR3 is TGCAGCGTCGCCGAAGCGGGTAATTCACCCCTCCACTTT. Residues: CSVAEAGNSPLHF.